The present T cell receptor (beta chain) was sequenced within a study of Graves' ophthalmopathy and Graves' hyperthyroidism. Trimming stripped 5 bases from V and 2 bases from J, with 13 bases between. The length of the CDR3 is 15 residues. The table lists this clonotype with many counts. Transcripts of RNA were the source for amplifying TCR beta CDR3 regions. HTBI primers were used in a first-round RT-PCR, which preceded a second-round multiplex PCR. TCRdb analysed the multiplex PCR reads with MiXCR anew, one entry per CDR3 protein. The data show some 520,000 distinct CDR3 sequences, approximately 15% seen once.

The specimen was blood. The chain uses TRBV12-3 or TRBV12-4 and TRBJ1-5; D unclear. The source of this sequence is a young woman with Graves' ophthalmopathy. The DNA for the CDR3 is TGTGCCAGCAGTCCCGAGAGGAATCGCAATCAGCCCCAGCATTTT. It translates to CASSPERNRNQPQHF.